These 2 T cell receptor beta chains originate from one sample sequenced in a study of post-analysis software for immune sequencing data. Study-wide points: Elevated frequency relative to controls characterized four or five TRBV segments in patients, TRBV5-6, TRBV5-1 and TRBV20-1 among them.

The antigens for these receptors are not known. Built from TCR beta cDNA, the libraries had unique molecular identifiers in them. MiXCR, run by TCRdb on the PCR reads, gives a single entry per CDR3 protein. The sample has roughly 700,000 distinct CDR3 sequences; roughly 30% are singletons. The sample taken for sequencing was blood. All receptors derive from a girl aged 5-17 years with multiple sclerosis.

This clonotype was recorded a few times. The chain links TRBV12-5 to TRBJ2-3; 12 nucleotides align to TRBD2. This CDR3 has 17 residues. Per germline, CDR1 LGHNT and CDR2 FRNRAP. The V segment lost 5 bases and the J segment 2 bases; nucleotides outside the gene matches: 8. The CDR3 spells CASGDGLAGNPTDTQYF. DNA of the CDR3: TGTGCTAGTGGTGACGGACTAGCGGGAAATCCCACAGATACGCAGTATTTT.

This clonotype was seen at least ten times. The rearrangement joins TRBV15 to TRBJ1-2, with 9 positions matching TRBD1. The CDR3 covers 13 residues. Germline V lookup: CDR1 LNHNV, CDR2 YYDKDF (reference sequence). The V and J ends lost 7 bases and 5 bases, in that order; junction bases with no gene match: 5. The CDR3 sequence is CATKTGTGYGYTF. The CDR3 DNA follows: TGTGCCACCAAAACCGGGACAGGGTATGGCTACACCTTC.